Shown below are 4 T cell receptor beta chains from a single sample sequenced in a study of blood T cell repertoires in COVID-19. Using immunoSEQ multiplex PCR, the repertoire was profiled, and TCRdb retains in-frame clones only, with some absent. Among about 23,000 clones listed, roughly 94% were seen once. Input material: peripheral blood. These TCRs come from a woman in her 50s with active COVID-19.

This chain connects TRBV6-5 to TRBJ1-4, with 7 bases fitting TRBD1. CDR3 length: 15 amino acids. The germline gives CDR1 MNHEY, CDR2 SVGAGI. With V trimmed by 4 bases and J by 7 bases, 9 bases remained unmatched. CDR3 sequence: CASSSTEGGREKLFF. CDR3 in DNA: TGTGCCAGCAGTTCAACCGAAGGGGGCCGTGAAAAACTGTTTTTT.

The chain uses TRBV9 and TRBJ2-5; D is perhaps TRBD1 (6 bases). CDR1 SGDLS and CDR2 YYNGEE come from the germline V gene. Trimming pared 3 bases from V and 5 bases from J, leaving 11 bases between. The length of the CDR3 is 13 residues. The CDR3 DNA sequence: TGTGCCAGCAGCGCCGCACAGGGCGAGACCCAGTACTTC. It yields the protein CASSAAQGETQYF.

This chain uses TRBV28 with TRBJ2-5, with 8 bases aligning to TRBD2. This CDR3 spans 15 amino acids. The V and J ends lost 3 bases and 5 bases, in that order; junction bases with no gene match: 8. Germline-derived CDR1 and CDR2 are MDHEN and SYDVKM. CDR3 loop: CASSFLRGAVETQYF. The CDR3 DNA is TGTGCCAGCAGTTTCCTGCGGGGGGCGGTTGAGACCCAGTACTTC.

V gene TRBV5-4 combines with J gene TRBJ1-2; D might be TRBD1 (6 bases). The CDR3 runs 15 residues. V lost 6 bases, J lost 2 bases, and 17 bases lay in between. Germline-derived CDR1 and CDR2 are SGHNT and YYREEE (reference sequence). As DNA, the CDR3 is TGTGCCAGCACCCTACAGGGACCCTCCAACTATGGCTACACCTTC. It is translated as CASTLQGPSNYGYTF.